A selection of T cell receptor beta chains follows, all from one sample in a study of blood T cell repertoires in COVID-19. Sequenced by immunoSEQ multiplex PCR; TCRdb stores in-frame clones only, minus some. The sample carries a few hundred thousand clones, roughly 83% recorded once. Sequencing was performed on PBMCs or T cells enriched from blood (not recorded which). These TCRs come from a woman aged 40 to 49 with acute COVID-19. The CDR3 runs from the conserved cysteine through the conserved F or W.

j_call | v_call | cdr3_aa
TRBJ1-2 | TRBV19 | CASSINPGAGGYTF
TRBJ1-1 | TRBV19 | CASSMSGATEAFF
TRBJ2-1 | TRBV7-6 | CASSLVLGRGGPGEQFF
TRBJ1-2 | TRBV18 | CASSPPARPYGYTF
TRBJ2-3 | TRBV5-1 | CASSWGEVAGSTDTQYF
TRBJ2-7 | TRBV7-9 | CASSLARSYEQYF
TRBJ2-4 | TRBV6-2/TRBV6-3 | CASSYEAGGEIQNIQYF
TRBJ2-7 | TRBV18 | CASSPASGRTSYEQYF
TRBJ1-6 | TRBV7-5 | CVRSLASFCHPISSYNSPLHF
TRBJ1-5 | TRBV5-4 | CASSSDRTYVYSNQPQHF
TRBJ1-1 | TRBV6-1 | CASSEASNTEAFF